This T cell receptor beta chain was retrieved from a study of blood T cell repertoires in COVID-19. Germline V gene data show CDR1 as MNHEY and CDR2 as SVGAGI. The CDR3 is made up of 13 amino acids. Trimming took 2 bases from V and 7 from J, leaving 9 bases between them. TCRdb's copy holds only in-frame clones and misses some; the assay was immunoSEQ multiplex PCR. In the table there are about 160,000 clones, 92% of which are singletons. The specimen sequenced was peripheral blood. The rearrangement joins TRBV6-5 to TRBJ2-1; D may be TRBD1 (6 bases). The receptor comes from a man aged 30 to 45 with COVID-19, enrolled during active disease. CDR3: CASSYRTENEQFF. The CDR3 bases are TGTGCCAGCAGTTACCGGACAGAGAATGAGCAGTTCTTC.